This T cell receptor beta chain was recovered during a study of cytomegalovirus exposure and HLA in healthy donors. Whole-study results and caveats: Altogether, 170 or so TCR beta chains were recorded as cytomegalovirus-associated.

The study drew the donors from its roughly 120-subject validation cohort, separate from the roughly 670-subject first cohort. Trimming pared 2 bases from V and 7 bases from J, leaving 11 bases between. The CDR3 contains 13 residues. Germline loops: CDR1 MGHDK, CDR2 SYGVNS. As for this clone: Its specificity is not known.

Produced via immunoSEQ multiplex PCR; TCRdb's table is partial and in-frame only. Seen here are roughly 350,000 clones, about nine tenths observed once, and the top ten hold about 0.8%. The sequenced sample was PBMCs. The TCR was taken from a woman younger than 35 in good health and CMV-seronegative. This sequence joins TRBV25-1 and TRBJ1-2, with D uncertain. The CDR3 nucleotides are TGTGCCAGCAGTGAACGGGAGATGGGTGGCTACACCTTC. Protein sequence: CASSEREMGGYTF.